This T cell receptor (beta chain) was sequenced in a study of blood T cell repertoires in COVID-19. This table comes from immunoSEQ multiplex PCR, and its TCRdb copy is limited to in-frame clones, with some not included. The data contain about 160,000 clones, about 84% of them singletons. V lost 0 bases to trimming and J lost 8 bases; unmatched junction nucleotides: 2. This CDR3 has 13 amino acids. Germline V gene lookup returns CDR1 SGHNT and CDR2 YYREEE (reference sequence). Sequencing was done on a sample of PBMCs or T cells enriched from blood (not recorded which). This TCR was sampled from a man in his forties who had recovered from COVID-19. The rearrangement joins TRBV5-4 to TRBJ1-2, with TRBD1 identical over 9 bases. The CDR3 spells CASSLDRGRGYTF. The CDR3 coding sequence is TGTGCCAGCAGCTTGGACAGGGGGCGCGGCTACACCTTC.